A selection of T cell receptor beta chains follows, all from one sample in a study of cytomegalovirus exposure and HLA in healthy donors. Sequencing was performed with immunoSEQ multiplex PCR; in TCRdb, only in-frame clones are kept and a portion is missing. Found here are about 96,000 clones, approximately 74% of them singletons; the top ten hold 13% to 15%. The specimen was PBMCs. The receptors derive from a woman in her 70s in good health and CMV-seropositive. CDR3s include the opening cysteine and the closing phenylalanine or tryptophan. The D gene is left open where the match is weak. Size is omitted from some rows. Given values are once, few, many or a class for expanded clones.

d_gene | j_gene | abundance | v_gene | CDR3aa | CDR3nt
TRBD1 | TRBJ2-7 | few | TRBV28 | CASRRRQGATYEQYF | TGTGCCAGCAGACGTCGACAGGGGGCAACGTACGAGCAGTACTTC
TRBD2 | TRBJ2-3 | - | TRBV10-3 | CAISDSTSGRDTDTQYF | TGTGCCATCAGTGACTCGACTAGCGGGAGGGATACAGATACGCAGTATTTT
- | TRBJ2-7 | - | TRBV5-1 | CASSLRGTSYEQYF | TGCGCCAGCAGCTTGCGCGGGACCTCCTACGAGCAGTACTTC
- | TRBJ1-5 | - | TRBV10-3 | CTTSRVSVEPQHF | TGTACCACCTCTAGAGTTTCGGTTGAGCCCCAGCATTTT
- | TRBJ2-3 | few | TRBV9 | CASSVIGVTDTQYF | TGTGCCAGCAGCGTTATAGGGGTGACAGATACGCAGTATTTT
TRBD2 | TRBJ2-2 | - | TRBV7-3 | CASSYSGTGELFF | TGTGCCAGCAGTTATAGCGGGACCGGGGAGCTGTTTTTT
- | TRBJ2-2 | - | TRBV27 | CASSFGQGGTGELFF | TGTGCCAGCAGTTTTGGGCAGGGGGGCACCGGGGAGCTGTTTTTT
- | TRBJ2-1 | - | TRBV28 | CASSLRTTSRNEQFF | TGTGCCAGCAGTTTACGTACTACTAGTAGGAATGAGCAGTTCTTC
- | TRBJ1-6 | - | TRBV18 | CASSPTTLPDSPLHF | TGTGCCAGCTCACCAACTACCCTCCCTGATTCACCCCTCCACTTT
TRBD1 | TRBJ2-2 | - | TRBV6-5 | CASRDRGTGELFF | TGTGCCAGCAGGGACAGGGGGACCGGGGAGCTGTTTTTT
TRBD2 | TRBJ2-7 | - | TRBV5-1 | CASSGGGLAGGEQYF | TGCGCCAGCAGCGGAGGAGGACTAGCGGGAGGCGAGCAGTACTTC
- | TRBJ1-2 | - | TRBV9 | CASSRPGGAHNYGYTF | TGTGCCAGCAGCCGCCCCGGCGGGGCGCATAACTATGGCTACACCTTC
- | TRBJ1-5 | - | TRBV5-1 | CASSLFGNTGDQPQHF | TGCGCCAGCAGCTTGTTTGGGAATACGGGGGATCAGCCCCAGCATTTT
- | TRBJ1-3 | - | TRBV5-1 | CASSLDFGRPSGNTIYF | TGCGCCAGCAGCTTGGATTTCGGCAGGCCGTCTGGAAACACCATATATTTT
- | TRBJ2-1 | - | TRBV19 | CASSPRTLYNEQFF | TGTGCCAGTAGCCCTCGGACACTTTACAATGAGCAGTTCTTC
TRBD1 | TRBJ2-1 | - | TRBV9 | CASSVERQGYNEQFF | TGTGCCAGCAGCGTAGAGAGACAGGGCTACAATGAGCAGTTCTTC
- | TRBJ2-5 | - | TRBV4-3 | CASSPEGETQYF | TGCGCCAGCAGCCCGGAGGGAGAGACCCAGTACTTC
TRBD1 | TRBJ1-3 | - | TRBV28 | CASSTGGPGNTIYF | TGTGCCAGCAGTACAGGGGGGCCGGGAAACACCATATATTTT
- | TRBJ1-2 | - | TRBV2 | CASSDTGSPTF | TGTGCCAGCAGTGATACCGGGAGCCCCACCTTC
- | TRBJ2-3 | - | TRBV5-1 | CASSSRPGGPTDTQYF | TGCGCCAGCAGCTCACGACCGGGGGGCCCCACAGATACGCAGTATTTT
- | TRBJ2-7 | - | TRBV6-5 | CASSLEGVAVYEQYF | TGTGCCAGCAGCCTTGAGGGAGTAGCGGTCTACGAGCAGTACTTC
TRBD2 | TRBJ2-7 | - | TRBV15 | CATSRGFTSGGYEQYF | TGTGCCACCAGCAGAGGCTTCACTAGCGGGGGGTACGAGCAGTACTTC
TRBD1 | TRBJ1-1 | - | TRBV27 | CASSYDRGAEAFF | TGTGCCAGCAGTTACGACAGGGGAGCTGAAGCTTTCTTT
- | TRBJ1-1 | once | TRBV25-1 | CASSELTGRENTEAFF | TGTGCCAGCAGTGAATTGACAGGACGAGAGAACACTGAAGCTTTCTTT
TRBD1 | TRBJ1-5 | - | TRBV19 | CASSPQGLGGNQPQHF | TGTGCCAGTAGTCCACAGGGGCTCGGGGGCAATCAGCCCCAGCATTTT
- | TRBJ2-1 | - | TRBV4-1 | CASRSRAGYRDNEQFF | TGCGCCAGCAGATCGAGGGCGGGCTACAGAGACAATGAGCAGTTCTTC
- | TRBJ1-5 | - | TRBV19 | CASSINLGGASGNQPQHF | TGTGCCAGTAGTATTAATCTTGGGGGGGCTTCTGGCAATCAGCCCCAGCATTTT
- | TRBJ1-1 | - | TRBV28 | CASSSPREAFF | TGTGCCAGCAGTTCCCCCCGGGAGGCTTTCTTT
TRBD2 | TRBJ2-1 | - | TRBV7-3 | CASSFGLAHEQFF | TGTGCCAGCAGCTTCGGACTAGCTCATGAGCAGTTCTTC
TRBD1 | TRBJ2-5 | medium-sized | TRBV6-5 | CASSRTGATQETQYF | TGTGCCAGCTCAAGGACAGGGGCGACCCAAGAGACCCAGTACTTC
- | TRBJ2-7 | few | TRBV29-1 | CSVEGRTYEQYF | TGCAGCGTTGAGGGCAGAACCTACGAGCAGTACTTC
- | TRBJ1-5 | - | TRBV7-8 | CASSLSNHYQPQHF | TGTGCCAGCAGCTTAAGTAACCACTATCAGCCCCAGCATTTT
- | TRBJ2-3 | - | TRBV9 | CASSVALRVSDTQYF | TGTGCCAGCAGCGTAGCTCTCAGGGTCTCGGATACGCAGTATTTT
- | TRBJ2-3 | - | TRBV18 | CASSQQNLDTQYF | TGTGCCAGCTCCCAACAGAACCTAGATACGCAGTATTTT
TRBD2 | TRBJ2-5 | few | TRBV5-1 | CASRLAILAETQYF | TGCGCCAGCAGACTAGCGATACTCGCGGAGACCCAGTACTTC
- | TRBJ2-7 | - | TRBV7-9 | CASSLFTVYEQYF | TGTGCCAGCAGCTTATTCACGGTCTACGAGCAGTACTTC
TRBD2 | TRBJ2-1 | once | TRBV18 | CASSPRGLAGDEQFF | TGTGCCAGCTCACCACGTGGACTAGCGGGAGATGAGCAGTTCTTC
TRBD2 | TRBJ2-5 | - | TRBV30 | CAWERGDQETQYF | TGTGCCTGGGAGCGGGGGGACCAAGAGACCCAGTACTTC
- | TRBJ1-4 | once | TRBV18 | CASSRPPANEKLFF | TGTGCCAGCTCACGACCTCCGGCTAATGAAAAACTGTTTTTT
TRBD1 | TRBJ2-7 | few | TRBV5-1 | CASSTGTGGYEQYF | TGCGCCAGCAGCACTGGGACAGGGGGTTACGAGCAGTACTTC